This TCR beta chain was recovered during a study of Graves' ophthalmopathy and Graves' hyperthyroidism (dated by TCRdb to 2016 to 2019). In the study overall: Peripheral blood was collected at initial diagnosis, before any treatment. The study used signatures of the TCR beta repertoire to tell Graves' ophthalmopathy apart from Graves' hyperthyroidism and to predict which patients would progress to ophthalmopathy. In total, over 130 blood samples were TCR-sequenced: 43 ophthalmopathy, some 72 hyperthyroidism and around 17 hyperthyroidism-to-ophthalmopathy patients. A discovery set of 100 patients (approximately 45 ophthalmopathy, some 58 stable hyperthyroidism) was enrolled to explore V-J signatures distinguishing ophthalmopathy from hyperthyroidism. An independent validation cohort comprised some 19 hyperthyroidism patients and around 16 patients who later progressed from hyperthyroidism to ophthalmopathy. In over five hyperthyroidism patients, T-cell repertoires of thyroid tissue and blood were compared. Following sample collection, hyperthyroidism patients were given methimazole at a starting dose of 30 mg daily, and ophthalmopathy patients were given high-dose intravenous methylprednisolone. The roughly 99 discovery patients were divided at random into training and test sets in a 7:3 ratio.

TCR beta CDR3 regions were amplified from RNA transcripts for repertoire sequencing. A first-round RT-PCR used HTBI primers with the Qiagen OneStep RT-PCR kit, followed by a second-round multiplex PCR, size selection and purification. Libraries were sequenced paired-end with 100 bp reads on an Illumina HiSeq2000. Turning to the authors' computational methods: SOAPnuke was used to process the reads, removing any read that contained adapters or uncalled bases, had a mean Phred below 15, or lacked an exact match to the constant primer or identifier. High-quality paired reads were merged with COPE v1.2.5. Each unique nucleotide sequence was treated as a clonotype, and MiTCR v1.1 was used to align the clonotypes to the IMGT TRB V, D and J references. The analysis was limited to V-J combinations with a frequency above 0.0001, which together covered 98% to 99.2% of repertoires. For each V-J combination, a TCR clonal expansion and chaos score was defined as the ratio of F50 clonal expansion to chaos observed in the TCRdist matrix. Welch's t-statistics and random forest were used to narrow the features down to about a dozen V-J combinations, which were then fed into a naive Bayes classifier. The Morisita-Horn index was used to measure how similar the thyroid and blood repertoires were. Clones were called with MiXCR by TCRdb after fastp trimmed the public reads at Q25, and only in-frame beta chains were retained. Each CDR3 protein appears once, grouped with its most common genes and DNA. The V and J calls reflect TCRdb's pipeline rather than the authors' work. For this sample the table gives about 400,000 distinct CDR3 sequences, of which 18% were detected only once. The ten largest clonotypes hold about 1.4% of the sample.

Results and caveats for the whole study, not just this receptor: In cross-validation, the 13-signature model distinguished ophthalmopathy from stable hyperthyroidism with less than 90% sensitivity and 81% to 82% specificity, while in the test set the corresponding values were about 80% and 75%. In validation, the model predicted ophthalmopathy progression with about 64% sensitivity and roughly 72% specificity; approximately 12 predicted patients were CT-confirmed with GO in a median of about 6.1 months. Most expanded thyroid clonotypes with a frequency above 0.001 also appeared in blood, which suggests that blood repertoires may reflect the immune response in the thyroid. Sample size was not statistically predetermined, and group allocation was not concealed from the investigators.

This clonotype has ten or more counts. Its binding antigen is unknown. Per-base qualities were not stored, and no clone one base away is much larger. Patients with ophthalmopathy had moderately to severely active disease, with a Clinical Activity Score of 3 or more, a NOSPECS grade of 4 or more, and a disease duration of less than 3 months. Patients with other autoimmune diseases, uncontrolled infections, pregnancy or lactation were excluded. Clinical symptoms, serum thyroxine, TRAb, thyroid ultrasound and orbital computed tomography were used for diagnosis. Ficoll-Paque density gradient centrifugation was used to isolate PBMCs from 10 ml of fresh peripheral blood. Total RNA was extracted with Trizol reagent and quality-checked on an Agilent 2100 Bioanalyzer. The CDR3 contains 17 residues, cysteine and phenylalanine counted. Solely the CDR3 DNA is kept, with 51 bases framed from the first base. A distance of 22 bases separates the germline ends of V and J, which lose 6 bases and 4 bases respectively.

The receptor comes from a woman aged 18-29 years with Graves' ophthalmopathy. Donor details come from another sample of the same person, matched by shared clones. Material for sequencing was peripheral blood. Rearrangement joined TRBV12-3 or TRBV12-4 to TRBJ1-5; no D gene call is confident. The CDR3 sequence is CASSTVGWTLSNQPQHF. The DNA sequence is TGTGCCAGCAGCACCGTGGGATGGACCCTTTCTAATCAGCCCCAGCATTTT.